The 21 T cell receptor beta chains in this list originate from one sample, sequenced in a study of blood T cell repertoires in COVID-19. Profiling relied on immunoSEQ multiplex PCR, and the TCRdb table lists in-frame clones only, not all of them. The sample lists under 400,000 clones, approximately 91% occurring once. Sequenced: PBMCs or T cells enriched from blood (not recorded which). Receptor source: a woman younger than 45 who had been exposed to COVID-19.

The chain has TRBV7-3 and TRBJ2-3, with no clear D. The V end was cut by 0 bases, the J end by 0 bases, with 16 bases between. Germline CDR1 reads SGHTA; CDR2 reads FQGTGA. This CDR3 spans 18 amino acids. CDR3 DNA sequence: TGTGCCAGCAGCTTAACCTTTTCGGGTCTTTCTAGCACAGATACGCAGTATTTT. This encodes CASSLTFSGLSSTDTQYF.

This clone was seen once. V is TRBV7-2 and J is TRBJ1-4, with D perhaps matching TRBD1 (5 bases). The CDR3 spans 14 residues. V was trimmed by 5 bases and J by 8 bases, leaving 15 bases between them. Germline assignment: CDR1 SGHTA and CDR2 FQGNSA. CDR3 residues: CASSGRVEGEKLFF. The DNA of the CDR3 is TGTGCCAGCAGCGGCAGGGTGGAGGGCGAAAAACTGTTTTTT.

The chain recombines TRBV9 with TRBJ2-5; 11 bases are a match to TRBD2. Germline-derived CDR1 and CDR2 are SGDLS and YYNGEE. V shed 0 bases, J shed 5 bases, and the junction held 6 bases outside the gene matches. This CDR3 is built from 16 residues. CDR3 sequence (DNA): TGTGCCAGCAGCGTAGAAACTAGCGGGAGAGCTGAGACCCAGTACTTC. Amino acids: CASSVETSGRAETQYF.

This rearrangement joins TRBV30 to TRBJ2-7; 9 nucleotides align to TRBD1. The CDR3 covers 13 residues. Germline V CDR1 and CDR2: GTSNPN, SVGIG (reference sequence). Unmatched junction bases numbered 6, after V lost 2 bases and J lost 7 bases. The CDR3: CAWSTGTGFEQYF. CDR3 nucleotide sequence: TGTGCCTGGAGTACCGGGACAGGGTTTGAGCAGTACTTC.

J is TRBJ2-7 and V is TRBV7-9; no reliable D call. Trimming stripped 2 bases from V and 1 base from J, with 9 bases between. CDR1 SEHNR and CDR2 FQNEAQ come from the germline V gene (reference sequence). There are 14 residues in the CDR3. The CDR3 bases are TGTGCCAGCAGCTTAAATGCGGAGTCCTACGAGCAGTACTTC. It is translated as CASSLNAESYEQYF.

The chain carries TRBV13 and TRBJ1-2; TRBD1 matches at 7 bases. The CDR3 sequence is 15 residues long. CDR1 and CDR2 from the germline V gene are PRHDT and FYEKMQ (reference sequence). Trimming cost V 5 bases and J 4 bases; bases outside gene matches: 10. The CDR3 sequence is CASSATGEAAYGYTF. The CDR3 region has the DNA TGTGCCAGCAGCGCCACAGGGGAGGCGGCCTATGGCTACACCTTC.

Remarks on this clone: Additional DNA sequences in this sample encode the identical CDR3. This chain joins TRBV5-1 and TRBJ2-3, with 9 nucleotides matching TRBD2. The CDR3 is 16 amino acids. The germline CDR1 and CDR2 sequences are SGHRS and YFSETQ. V dropped 0 bases and J dropped 5; count of bases not matched to a gene: 7. The CDR3 DNA is TGCGCCAGCAGCTTGGGATTAGCGGGAGAGGTAGATACGCAGTATTTT. Its protein is CASSLGLAGEVDTQYF.

This clone occurred a few times. The J gene is TRBJ2-1, the V gene TRBV4-2; 7 nucleotides line up with TRBD2. The CDR3 runs 15 residues. CDR1 and CDR2 (germline): LGHNA, YNFKEQ. Trimming cost V 4 bases and J 3 bases; bases outside gene matches: 6. CDR3 nucleotide sequence: TGTGCCAGCAGCCCCACTAGCGACCGCTACAATGAGCAGTTCTTC. Translation: CASSPTSDRYNEQFF.

This chain joins TRBV7-2 and TRBJ1-5, with D maybe TRBD1 (5 bases). Germline V gene lookup returns CDR1 SGHTA and CDR2 FQGNSA. Trimming took off 5 bases at V and 0 bases at J, with 8 bases between the two ends. The CDR3 length is 14 residues. CDR3 in DNA: TGTGCCAGCAGCGTACAGGATAGCAATCAGCCCCAGCATTTT. Amino acids: CASSVQDSNQPQHF. The full variable domain, its missing parts supplied by reference TRBV7-2 and TRBJ1-5, is GAGVSQSPSNKVTEKGKDVELRCDPISGHTALYWYRQSLGQGLEFLIYFQGNSAPDKSGLPSDRFSAERTGGSVSTLTIQRTQQEDSAVYLCASSVQDSNQPQHFGDGTRLSIL.

This chain uses TRBV6-5 with TRBJ2-1, with 9 positions matching TRBD2. After removal of 4 bases from V and 2 bases from J, the junction contained 6 bases not matched to a gene. The germline gives CDR1 MNHEY, CDR2 SVGAGI. The CDR3 sequence is 16 residues long. CDR3 region: CASSLGSGGPYNEQFF. The CDR3 DNA is TGTGCCAGCAGTTTAGGTAGCGGGGGTCCCTACAATGAGCAGTTCTTC.

This chain uses TRBV5-6 with TRBJ2-7; possibly TRBD2 for D (6 bases). The CDR3 runs 14 residues. Trimming removed 4 bases from V and 6 bases from J, with 17 bases in between. The V gene's germline CDR1 is SGHDT and CDR2 YYEEEE. The CDR3, as DNA: TGTGCCAGCAGCAGAGACCCGGGAGCAGGCGAGCAGTACTTC. This sequence encodes CASSRDPGAGEQYF.

This sequence joins TRBV4-1 and TRBJ2-1, with 7 nucleotides matching TRBD2. Per the germline V gene, CDR1 is MGHRA and CDR2 is YSYEKL. This CDR3 spans 17 amino acids. V lost 3 bases, J lost 4 bases, and 12 bases stayed unmatched. The CDR3 DNA follows: TGCGCCAGCAGCCACGGTGAACAGCGGGGACCTTACAATGAGCAGTTCTTC. As protein: CASSHGEQRGPYNEQFF.

This clone appeared once. The chain carries TRBV28 and TRBJ2-7, with TRBD2 identical over 12 bases. In germline, CDR1 is MDHEN, CDR2 SYDVKM. Trimming cost V 5 bases and J 2 bases; bases outside gene matches: 4. The CDR3 is 15 residues long. CDR3: CASSPRLAGAYEQYF. The CDR3 region has the DNA TGTGCCAGCAGTCCCAGACTAGCGGGAGCCTACGAGCAGTACTTC.

This sequence joins TRBV7-9 and TRBJ2-3; D is perhaps TRBD2 (5 bases). CDR1 and CDR2 (germline): SEHNR, FQNEAQ (reference sequence). The CDR3 totals 14 residues. Trimming cost V 1 base and J 2 bases, with 7 bases left between them. The CDR3 sequence is CASSLGSVTDTQYF. CDR3 DNA sequence: TGTGCCAGCAGCTTAGGTAGCGTCACAGATACGCAGTATTTT. The full variable domain, its missing parts supplied by reference TRBV7-9 and TRBJ2-3, is DTGVSQNPRHKITKRGQNVTFRCDPISEHNRLYWYRQTLGQGPEFLTYFQNEAQLEKSRLLSDRFSAERPKGSFSTLEIQRTEQGDSAMYLCASSLGSVTDTQYFGPGTRLTVL.

V usage is TRBV7-9 and J usage is TRBJ2-5; TRBD1 aligns across 10 bases. Trimming removed 0 bases from V and 5 bases from J; junction bases left unmatched: 6. CDR1 is SEHNR and CDR2 is FQNEAQ in the germline V gene (reference sequence). The length of the CDR3 is 16 residues. The CDR3: CASSLAGTGVMETQYF. The CDR3 coding sequence is TGTGCCAGCAGCTTAGCCGGGACAGGGGTGATGGAGACCCAGTACTTC.

This rearrangement joins TRBV2 to TRBJ1-6; 9 bases match TRBD1. The CDR3 has 14 amino acids. CDR1 and CDR2 (germline): SNHLY, FYNNEI. After removal of 6 bases from V and 10 bases from J, the junction contained 7 bases not matched to a gene. DNA for the CDR3: TGTGCCAGCAGGGGACAGGGCCAGGGATCACCCCTCCACTTT. Translating it yields CASRGQGQGSPLHF.

As to this clone: The same CDR3 can be traced to other DNA sequences in this sample. The chain carries TRBV28 and TRBJ1-1; TRBD1 aligns across 9 bases. Germline values: CDR1 MDHEN, CDR2 SYDVKM. The CDR3 contains 15 residues. Losses at the gene ends were 3 bases for V and 0 bases for J; bases not matched to a gene: 2. The CDR3, as DNA: TGTGCCAGCAGTTTGGGGACAGGGATGAACACTGAAGCTTTCTTT. It encodes CASSLGTGMNTEAFF.

This chain's CDR3 is CASSEAGRSGNTIYF. In DNA form, the CDR3 reads TGTGCCAGCAGTGAGGCAGGGCGCTCTGGAAACACCATATATTTT. The rearrangement joins TRBV6-1 to TRBJ1-3; D is possibly TRBD1 (5 bases). The CDR3 contains 15 residues. The germline CDR1 and CDR2 sequences are MNHNS and SASEGT. With 3 bases removed from V and 0 bases from J, the gap between germline ends came to 9 bases.

As regards this clone: At one end, the junction sequence differs from germline, possibly due to a read error. The chain is built from TRBV7-7 and TRBJ2-5; 13 nucleotides line up with TRBD2. Germline loops: CDR1 SSHAT, CDR2 FNYEAQ (reference sequence). This CDR3 is built from 17 residues. The CDR3 coding sequence is TGTGCTAGCAGCCCCCTGACTAGCGGGAGGTTTCAAGAGACCCAGTACTTC. It codes for CASSPLTSGRFQETQYF. The whole variable domain, filled in from reference TRBV7-7 and TRBJ2-5, reads GAGVSQSPRYKVTKRGQDVTLRCDPISSHATLYWYQQALGQGPEFLTYFNYEAQPDKSGLPSDRFSAERPEGSISTLTIQRTEQRDSAMYRCASSPLTSGRFQETQYFGPGTRLLVL.

The chain recombines TRBV28 with TRBJ1-6; D unclear. This CDR3 is built from 12 residues. Per the germline V gene, CDR1 is MDHEN and CDR2 is SYDVKM. Trimming took off 3 bases at V and 7 bases at J, with 4 bases between the two ends. The CDR3 sequence is CASSFSNSPLHF. The DNA for the CDR3 is TGTGCCAGCAGTTTCTCCAATTCACCCCTCCACTTT.

The V call is TRBV5-5, the J call TRBJ1-1, with D uncertain. Trimming cost V 0 bases and J 5 bases, with 8 bases left between them. CDR3 length: 13 amino acids. The V gene's germline CDR1 is SGHKS and CDR2 YYEKEE (reference sequence). Here the CDR3 reads CASSLGPGTEAFF. As DNA, the CDR3 is TGTGCCAGCAGCTTGGGCCCGGGGACTGAAGCTTTCTTT. The complete variable domain, with remaining parts taken from reference TRBV5-5 and TRBJ1-1, reads DAGVTQSPTHLIKTRGQQVTLRCSPISGHKSVSWYQQVLGQGPQFIFQYYEKEERGRGNFPDRFSARQFPNYSSELNVNALLLGDSALYLCASSLGPGTEAFFGQGTRLTVV.